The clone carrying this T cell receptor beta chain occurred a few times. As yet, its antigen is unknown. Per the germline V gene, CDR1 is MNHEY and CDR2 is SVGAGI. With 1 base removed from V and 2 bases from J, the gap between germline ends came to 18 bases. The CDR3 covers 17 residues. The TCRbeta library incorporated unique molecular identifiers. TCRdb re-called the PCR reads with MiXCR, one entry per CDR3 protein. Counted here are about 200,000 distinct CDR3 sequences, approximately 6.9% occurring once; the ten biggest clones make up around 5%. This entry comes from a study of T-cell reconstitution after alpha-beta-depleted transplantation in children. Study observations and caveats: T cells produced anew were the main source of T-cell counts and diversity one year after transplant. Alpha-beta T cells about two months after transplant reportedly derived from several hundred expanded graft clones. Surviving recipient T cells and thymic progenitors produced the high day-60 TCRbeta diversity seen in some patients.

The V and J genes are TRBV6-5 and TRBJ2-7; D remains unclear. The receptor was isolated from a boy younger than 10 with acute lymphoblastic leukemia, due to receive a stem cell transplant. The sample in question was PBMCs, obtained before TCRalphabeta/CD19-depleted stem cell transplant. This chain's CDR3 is CASSYWGLLNPTYEQYF. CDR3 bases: TGTGCCAGCAGTTACTGGGGTTTACTAAATCCAACCTACGAGCAGTACTTC.